The clone carrying this T cell receptor (beta chain) has a count of ten or more. This entry comes from a study of T cells after yellow fever vaccination. MiXCR, run by TCRdb on the 5' RACE reads, gives a single entry per CDR3 protein. The sample has more than 110,000 distinct CDR3 sequences; approximately 6.6% are singletons. The CDR3 runs 13 residues. Per germline, CDR1 MNHEY and CDR2 SVGEGT. The V end was cut by 4 bases, the J end by 10 bases, with 11 bases between. The receptor comes from a man under 40 who received the YFV17D yellow fever vaccine. The rearrangement uses TRBV6-2 or TRBV6-3 and TRBJ1-6; D possibly corresponds to TRBD1 (5 bases). The sequencing here drew on CD4+ T cells sorted from PBMCs, taken 10 days after the yellow fever booster vaccination. In DNA form, the CDR3 reads TGTGCCAGCAGTTTGTCAGGGAGGTCACCCCTCCACTTT. Amino acids: CASSLSGRSPLHF.